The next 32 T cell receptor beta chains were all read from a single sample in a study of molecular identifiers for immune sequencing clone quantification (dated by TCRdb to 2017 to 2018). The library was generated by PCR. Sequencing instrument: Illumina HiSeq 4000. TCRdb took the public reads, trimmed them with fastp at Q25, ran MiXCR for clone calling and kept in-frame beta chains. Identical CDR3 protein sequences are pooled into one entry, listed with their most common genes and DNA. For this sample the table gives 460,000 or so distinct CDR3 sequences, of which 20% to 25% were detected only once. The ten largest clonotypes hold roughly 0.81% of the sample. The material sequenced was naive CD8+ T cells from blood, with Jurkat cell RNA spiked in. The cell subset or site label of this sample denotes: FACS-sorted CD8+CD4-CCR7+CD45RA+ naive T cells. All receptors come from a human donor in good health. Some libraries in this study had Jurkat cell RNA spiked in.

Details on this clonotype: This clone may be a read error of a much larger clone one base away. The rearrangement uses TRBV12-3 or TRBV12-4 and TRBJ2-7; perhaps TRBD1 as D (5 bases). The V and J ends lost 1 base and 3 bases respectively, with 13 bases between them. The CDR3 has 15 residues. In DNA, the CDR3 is TGTGCCAGCAGTTTAGAGGGGATAGGATACTACGAGCAGTACTTC. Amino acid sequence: CASSLEGIGYYEQYF.

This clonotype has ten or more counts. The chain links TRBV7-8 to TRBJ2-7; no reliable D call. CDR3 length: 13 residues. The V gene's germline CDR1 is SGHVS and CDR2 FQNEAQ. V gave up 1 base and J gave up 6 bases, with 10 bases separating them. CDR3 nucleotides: TGTGCCAGCAGCTTAGGGCCTACCGCCGAGCAGTACTTC. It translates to CASSLGPTAEQYF. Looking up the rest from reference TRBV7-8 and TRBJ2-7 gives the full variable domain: GAGVSQSPRYKVAKRGQDVALRCDPISGHVSLFWYQQALGQGPEFLTYFQNEAQLDKSGLPSDRFFAERPEGSVSTLKIQRTQQEDSAVYLCASSLGPTAEQYFGPGTRLTVT.

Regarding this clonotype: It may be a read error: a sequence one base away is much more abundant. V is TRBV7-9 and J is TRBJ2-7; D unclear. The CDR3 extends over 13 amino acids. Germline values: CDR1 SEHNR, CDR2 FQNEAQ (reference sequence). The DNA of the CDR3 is TGTGCCAGCAGCCCTAAAGCATCCTACGGGCAGTACTTC. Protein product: CASSPKASYGQYF.

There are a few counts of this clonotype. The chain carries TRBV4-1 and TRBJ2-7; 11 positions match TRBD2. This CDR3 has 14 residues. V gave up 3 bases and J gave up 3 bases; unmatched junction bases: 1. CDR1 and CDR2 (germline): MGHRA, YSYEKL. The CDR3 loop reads CASSQTSGDYEQYF. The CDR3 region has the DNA TGCGCCAGCAGCCAGACTAGCGGGGACTACGAGCAGTACTTC.

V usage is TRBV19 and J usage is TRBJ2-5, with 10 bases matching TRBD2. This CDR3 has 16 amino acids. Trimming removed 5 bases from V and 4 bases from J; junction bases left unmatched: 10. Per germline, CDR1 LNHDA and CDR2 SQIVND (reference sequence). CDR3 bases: TGTGCCAGTAGTCAAGACACAATAGCGGGAGGAGAGACCCAGTACTTC. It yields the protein CASSQDTIAGGETQYF.

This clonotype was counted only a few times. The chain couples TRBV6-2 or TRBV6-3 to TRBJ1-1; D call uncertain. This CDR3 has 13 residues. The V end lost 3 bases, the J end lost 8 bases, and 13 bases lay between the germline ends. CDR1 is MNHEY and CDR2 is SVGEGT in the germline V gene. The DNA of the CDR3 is TGTGCCAGCAGTTATAGAAGTGAACTAGAAGCTTTCTTT. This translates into CASSYRSELEAFF.

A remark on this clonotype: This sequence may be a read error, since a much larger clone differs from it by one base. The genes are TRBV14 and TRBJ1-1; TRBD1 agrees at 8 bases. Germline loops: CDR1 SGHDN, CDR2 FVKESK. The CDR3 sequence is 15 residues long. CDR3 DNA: TGTGCCGGCAGCTTCCGGACAGGGCGGAGCACTGAAGCTTTCTTT. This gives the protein CAGSFRTGRSTEAFF.

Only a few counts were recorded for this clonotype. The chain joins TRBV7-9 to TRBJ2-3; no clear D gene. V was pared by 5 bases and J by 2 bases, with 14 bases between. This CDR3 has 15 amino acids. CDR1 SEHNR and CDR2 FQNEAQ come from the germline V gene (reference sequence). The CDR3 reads CASSPAESYTDTQYF. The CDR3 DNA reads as TGTGCCAGCAGCCCAGCTGAATCCTACACAGATACGCAGTATTTT.

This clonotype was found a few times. The CDR3 is CATSDRDGMETQYF. DNA of the CDR3: TGTGCCACCAGTGACCGGGACGGGATGGAGACCCAGTACTTC. The gene calls are TRBV24-1 and TRBJ2-5; D possibly matches TRBD1 or TRBD2 (5 bases each). This CDR3 is 14 amino acids long. Germline V gene data show CDR1 as KGHDR and CDR2 as SFDVKD. Trimming removed 4 bases at V and 5 bases at J, with 13 bases between.

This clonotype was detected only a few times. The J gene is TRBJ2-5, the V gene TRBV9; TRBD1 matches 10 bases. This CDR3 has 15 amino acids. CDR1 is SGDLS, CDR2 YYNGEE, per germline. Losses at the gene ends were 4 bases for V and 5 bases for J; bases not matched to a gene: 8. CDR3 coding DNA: TGTGCCAGCAGCCTGGGACAGGGGAGACTTGAGACCCAGTACTTC. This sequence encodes CASSLGQGRLETQYF. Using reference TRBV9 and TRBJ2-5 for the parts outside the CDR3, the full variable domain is DSGVTQTPKHLITATGQRVTLRCSPRSGDLSVYWYQQSLDQGLQFLIQYYNGEERAKGNILERFSAQQFPDLHSELNLSSLELGDSALYFCASSLGQGRLETQYFGPGTRLLVL.

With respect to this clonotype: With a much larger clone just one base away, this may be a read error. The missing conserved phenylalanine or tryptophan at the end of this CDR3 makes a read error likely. Here the CDR3 DNA reads TGTGCCAGCAGCTGGACAGGGTTCACAGATACGCAGTATTCT. This sequence encodes CASSWTGFTDTQYS. The J gene is TRBJ2-3, the V gene TRBV7-6; TRBD1 aligns across 8 bases. V lost 4 bases to trimming and J lost 2 bases; unmatched junction nucleotides: 2. The CDR3 totals 14 residues. Germline-derived CDR1 and CDR2 are SGHVS and FNYEAQ.

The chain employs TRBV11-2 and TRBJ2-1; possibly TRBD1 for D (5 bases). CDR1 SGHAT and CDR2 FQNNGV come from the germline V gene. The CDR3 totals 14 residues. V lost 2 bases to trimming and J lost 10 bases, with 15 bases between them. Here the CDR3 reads CASSLYTGLNEQFF. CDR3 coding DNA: TGTGCCAGCAGCTTATATACAGGTCTCAACGAGCAGTTCTTC.

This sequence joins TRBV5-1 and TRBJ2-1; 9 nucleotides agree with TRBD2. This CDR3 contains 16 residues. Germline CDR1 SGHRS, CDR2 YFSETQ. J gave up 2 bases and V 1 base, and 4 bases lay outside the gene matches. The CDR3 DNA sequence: TGCGCCAGCAGCTTGTATGCTAGCGGGGCCTACAATGAGCAGTTCTTC. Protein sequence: CASSLYASGAYNEQFF.

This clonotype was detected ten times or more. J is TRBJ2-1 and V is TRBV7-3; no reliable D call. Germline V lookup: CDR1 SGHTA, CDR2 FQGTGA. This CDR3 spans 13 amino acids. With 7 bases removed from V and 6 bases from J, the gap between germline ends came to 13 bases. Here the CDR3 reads CASTDENSNEQFF. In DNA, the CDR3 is TGTGCCAGCACGGACGAAAACTCCAATGAGCAGTTCTTC.

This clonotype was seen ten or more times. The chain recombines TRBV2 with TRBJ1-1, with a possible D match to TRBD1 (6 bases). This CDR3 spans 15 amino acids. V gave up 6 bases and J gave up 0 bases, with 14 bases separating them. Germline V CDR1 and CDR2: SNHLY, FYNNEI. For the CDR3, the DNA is TGTGCCAGCAGGCTGACGGGACATCTGAACACTGAAGCTTTCTTT. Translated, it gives CASRLTGHLNTEAFF.

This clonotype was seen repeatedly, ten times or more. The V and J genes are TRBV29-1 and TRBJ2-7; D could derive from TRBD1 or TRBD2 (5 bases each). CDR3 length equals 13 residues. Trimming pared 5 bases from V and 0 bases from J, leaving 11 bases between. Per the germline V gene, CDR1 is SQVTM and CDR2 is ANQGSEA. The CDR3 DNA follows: TGCAGCGTTCGGCCCGGGACCTCCTACGAGCAGTACTTC. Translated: CSVRPGTSYEQYF.

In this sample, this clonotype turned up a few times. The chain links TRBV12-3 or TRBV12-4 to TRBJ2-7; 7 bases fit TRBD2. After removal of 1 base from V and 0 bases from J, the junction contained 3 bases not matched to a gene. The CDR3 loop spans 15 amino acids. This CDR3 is CASSLGWTSSYEQYF. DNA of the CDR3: TGTGCCAGCAGTTTAGGGTGGACTAGCTCCTACGAGCAGTACTTC.

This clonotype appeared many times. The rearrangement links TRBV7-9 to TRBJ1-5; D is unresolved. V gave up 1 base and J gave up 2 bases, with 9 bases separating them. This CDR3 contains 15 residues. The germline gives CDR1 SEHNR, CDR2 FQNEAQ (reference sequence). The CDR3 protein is CASSLGDLGNQPQHF. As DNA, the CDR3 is TGTGCCAGCAGCTTAGGGGATTTGGGCAATCAGCCCCAGCATTTT.

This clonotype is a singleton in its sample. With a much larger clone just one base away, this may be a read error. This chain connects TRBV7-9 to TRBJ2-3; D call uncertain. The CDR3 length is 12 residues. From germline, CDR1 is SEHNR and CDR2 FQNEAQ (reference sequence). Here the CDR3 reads CAGSLTGHTQYF. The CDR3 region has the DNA TGTGCCGGCAGCTTAACGGGTCATACGCAGTATTTT.

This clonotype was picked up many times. The CDR3 sequence: CSARVLSGRAYEQYF. Written as DNA, the CDR3 is TGCAGTGCTAGAGTTCTCAGCGGGAGGGCCTACGAGCAGTACTTC. The chain combines TRBV20-1 with TRBJ2-7; TRBD2 matches 10 bases. After removal of 1 base from V and 2 bases from J, the junction contained 5 bases not matched to a gene. The CDR3 contains 15 residues. Germline CDR1 reads DFQATT; CDR2 reads SNEGSKA (reference sequence).

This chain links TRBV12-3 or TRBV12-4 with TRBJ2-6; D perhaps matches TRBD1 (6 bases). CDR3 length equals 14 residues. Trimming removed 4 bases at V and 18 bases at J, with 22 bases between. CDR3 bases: TGTGCCAGCAGTTCAATCATAATGGGGGCAGCAAAGACTTTC. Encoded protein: CASSSIIMGAAKTF.

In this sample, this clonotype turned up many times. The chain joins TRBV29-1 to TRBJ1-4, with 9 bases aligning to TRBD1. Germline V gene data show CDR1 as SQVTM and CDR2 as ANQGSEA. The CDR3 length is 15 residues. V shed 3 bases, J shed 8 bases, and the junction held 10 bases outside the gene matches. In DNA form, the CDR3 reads TGCAGCGTTGAGGGGTTGGGACAGGGAGGCGAAAAACTGTTTTTT. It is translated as CSVEGLGQGGEKLFF.

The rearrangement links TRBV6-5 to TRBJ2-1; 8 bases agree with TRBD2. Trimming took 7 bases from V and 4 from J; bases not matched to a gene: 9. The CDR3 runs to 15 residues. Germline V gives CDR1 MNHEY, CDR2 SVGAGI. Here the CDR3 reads CASTTGGAFYNEQFF. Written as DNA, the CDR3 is TGTGCCAGCACTACCGGGGGGGCCTTTTACAATGAGCAGTTCTTC.

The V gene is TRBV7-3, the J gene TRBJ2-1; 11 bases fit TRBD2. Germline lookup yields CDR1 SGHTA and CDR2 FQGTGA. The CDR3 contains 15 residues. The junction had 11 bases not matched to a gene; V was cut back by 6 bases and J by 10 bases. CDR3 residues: CASRPIAGGPGEQFF. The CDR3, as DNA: TGTGCCAGCAGACCAATAGCGGGAGGGCCGGGGGAGCAGTTCTTC.

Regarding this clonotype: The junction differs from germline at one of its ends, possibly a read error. CDR3 protein: CSTRDLSGSYDEQFF. CDR3 bases: TGCAGTACTAGAGATCTGAGCGGGAGTTATGATGAGCAGTTCTTC. The rearrangement links TRBV20-1 to TRBJ2-1; 8 nucleotides align to TRBD2. CDR3 length equals 15 residues. From germline, CDR1 is DFQATT and CDR2 SNEGSKA (reference sequence).

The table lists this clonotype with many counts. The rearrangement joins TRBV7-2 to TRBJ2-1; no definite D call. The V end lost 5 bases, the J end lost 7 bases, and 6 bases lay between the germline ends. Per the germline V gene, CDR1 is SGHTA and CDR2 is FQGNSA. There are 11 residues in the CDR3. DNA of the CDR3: TGTGCCAGCAGCCTAACGAATGAGCAGTTCTTC. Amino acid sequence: CASSLTNEQFF.

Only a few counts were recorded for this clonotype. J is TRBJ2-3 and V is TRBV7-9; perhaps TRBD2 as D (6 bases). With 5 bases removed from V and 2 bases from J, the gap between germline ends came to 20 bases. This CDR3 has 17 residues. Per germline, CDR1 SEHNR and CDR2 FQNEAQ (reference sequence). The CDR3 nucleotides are TGTGCCAGCAGCCCACGGAGGGCCCAAGATATCACAGATACGCAGTATTTT. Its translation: CASSPRRAQDITDTQYF. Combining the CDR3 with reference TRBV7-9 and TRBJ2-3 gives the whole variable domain DTGVSQNPRHKITKRGQNVTFRCDPISEHNRLYWYRQTLGQGPEFLTYFQNEAQLEKSRLLSDRFSAERPKGSFSTLEIQRTEQGDSAMYLCASSPRRAQDITDTQYFGPGTRLTVL.

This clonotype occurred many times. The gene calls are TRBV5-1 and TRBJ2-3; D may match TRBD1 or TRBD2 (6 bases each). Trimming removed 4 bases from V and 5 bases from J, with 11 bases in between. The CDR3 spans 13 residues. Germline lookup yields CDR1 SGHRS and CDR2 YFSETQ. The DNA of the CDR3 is TGCGCCAGCAGCGAGGGGGACTTAGATACGCAGTATTTT. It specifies CASSEGDLDTQYF.

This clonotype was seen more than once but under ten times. The CDR3 protein is CASSLAAGNYEQYF. CDR3 sequence (DNA): TGTGCCAGCAGTTTAGCAGCGGGCAATTACGAGCAGTACTTC. The V call is TRBV27, the J call TRBJ2-7, with a possible D match to TRBD2 (6 bases). The V gene lost 2 bases and the J gene lost 4 bases, with 12 bases spanning the gap. CDR1 is MNHEY and CDR2 is SMNVEV in the germline V gene (reference sequence). The CDR3 contains 14 residues.

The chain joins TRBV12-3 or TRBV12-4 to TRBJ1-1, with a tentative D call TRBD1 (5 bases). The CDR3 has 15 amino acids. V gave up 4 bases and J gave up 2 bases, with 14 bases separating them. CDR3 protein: CASSYPGDPNTEAFF. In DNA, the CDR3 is TGTGCCAGCAGTTACCCGGGGGATCCAAACACTGAAGCTTTCTTT.

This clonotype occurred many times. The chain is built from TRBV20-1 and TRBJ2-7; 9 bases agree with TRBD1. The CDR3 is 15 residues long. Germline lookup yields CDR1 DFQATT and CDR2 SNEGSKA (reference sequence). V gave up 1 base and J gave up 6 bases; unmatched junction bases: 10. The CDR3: CSARAAGTGSGEQYF. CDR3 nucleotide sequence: TGCAGTGCTAGAGCGGCCGGGACAGGGTCTGGCGAGCAGTACTTC.

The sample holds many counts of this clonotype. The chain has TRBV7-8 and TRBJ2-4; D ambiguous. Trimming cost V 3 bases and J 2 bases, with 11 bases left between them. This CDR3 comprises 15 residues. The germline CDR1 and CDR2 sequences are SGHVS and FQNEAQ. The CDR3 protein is CASSFDRVPKNIQYF. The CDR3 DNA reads TGTGCCAGCAGCTTTGATAGGGTCCCCAAAAACATTCAGTACTTC.